This TCR beta chain was identified in a study of T-cell memory formation after mild COVID-19. Study-wide results and caveats: Cross-reactive memory seemingly joined, as some responding clones were found in pre-infection memory. Largely, contracting CD4+ clones fell within CM and EM, and contracting CD8+ clones within EMRA. CD4/CD8 balance characterized clones contracting day 15 to 85, and CD4+ skew characterized later expanders.

CDR1 is ENHRY, CDR2 SYGVKD, per germline. V lost 8 bases to trimming and J lost 8 bases, with 15 bases between them. The CDR3 has 12 amino acids. Each CDR3 protein is one row after TCRdb ran MiXCR on the 5' RACE reads. Of about 260,000 distinct CDR3 sequences in the sample, 15% to 20% were seen once. This clonotype came up many times. Its matching antigen is unknown. The V call is TRBV10-3, the J call TRBJ1-2, with a weak D call TRBD1 (5 bases). The receptor was isolated from a man in his late teens or twenties who had mild COVID-19 (a few samples of this study predate the infection). Cell type and time point are not known. Sequenced input: PBMCs or a T cell subset sorted from them (not recorded which). CDR3 nucleotide sequence: TGTGCCATCCGCGTTGGGGGAAGCGGCTACACCTTC. This codes for CAIRVGGSGYTF.